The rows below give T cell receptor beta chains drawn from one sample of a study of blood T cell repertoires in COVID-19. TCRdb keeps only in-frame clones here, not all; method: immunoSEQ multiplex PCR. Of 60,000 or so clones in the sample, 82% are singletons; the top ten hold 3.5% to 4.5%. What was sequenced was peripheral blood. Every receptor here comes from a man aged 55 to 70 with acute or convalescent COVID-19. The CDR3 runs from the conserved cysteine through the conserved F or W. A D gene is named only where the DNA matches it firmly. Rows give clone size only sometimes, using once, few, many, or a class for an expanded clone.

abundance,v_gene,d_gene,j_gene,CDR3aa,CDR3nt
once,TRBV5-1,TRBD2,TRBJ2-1,CASSLLLAGSRNEQFF,TGCGCCAGCAGCCTGTTACTAGCGGGGTCTAGGAATGAGCAGTTCTTC
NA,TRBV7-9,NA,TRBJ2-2,CASSLGTGIGELFF,TGTGCCAGCAGCTTAGGAACGGGGATCGGGGAGCTGTTTTTT
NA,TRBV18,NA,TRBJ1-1,CASSPTLLNTEAFF,TGTGCCAGCTCACCCACTCTCCTGAACACTGAAGCTTTCTTT
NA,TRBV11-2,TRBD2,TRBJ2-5,CASSLRQRGDTETQYF,TGTGCCAGCAGCTTACGGCAGCGGGGCGATACGGAGACCCAGTACTTC
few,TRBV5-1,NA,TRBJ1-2,CASSLMTGSNYGYTF,TGCGCCAGCAGCTTGATGACAGGATCTAACTATGGCTACACCTTC
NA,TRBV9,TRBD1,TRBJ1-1,CASSVGQGEGHTEAFF,TGTGCCAGCAGCGTCGGACAGGGGGAAGGGCACACTGAAGCTTTCTTT
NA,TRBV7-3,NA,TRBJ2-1,CASSFYLQDEQFF,TGTGCCAGCAGCTTCTACCTTCAGGATGAGCAGTTCTTC
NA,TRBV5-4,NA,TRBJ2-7,CASSYVGGSYEQYF,TGTGCCAGCAGTTATGTCGGGGGTTCCTACGAGCAGTACTTC
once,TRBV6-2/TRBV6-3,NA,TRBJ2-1,CASSYRESYNEQFF,TGTGCCAGCAGTTATCGAGAAAGCTACAATGAGCAGTTCTTC
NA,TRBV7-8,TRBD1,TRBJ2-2,CASSRQGQGGRELFF,TGTGCCAGCAGCCGCCAAGGACAGGGGGGCAGGGAGCTGTTTTTT
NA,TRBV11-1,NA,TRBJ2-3,CASSLGIRDAQYF,TGTGCCAGCAGCTTAGGGATCCGGGATGCGCAGTATTTT
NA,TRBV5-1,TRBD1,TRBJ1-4,CASSLDAGGGDEKLFF,TGCGCCAGCAGCTTGGACGCAGGGGGCGGCGATGAAAAACTGTTTTTT
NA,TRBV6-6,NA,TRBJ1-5,CASSSNRVNQPQHF,TGTGCCAGCAGTTCGAACAGGGTCAATCAGCCCCAGCATTTT
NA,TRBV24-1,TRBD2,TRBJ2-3,CATGAGGHKTDTQYF,TGTGCCACCGGAGCGGGGGGGCATAAAACAGATACGCAGTATTTT
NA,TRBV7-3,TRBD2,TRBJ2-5,CASSPYGGGEETQYF,TGTGCCAGCAGCCCGTACGGCGGGGGGGAAGAGACCCAGTACTTC
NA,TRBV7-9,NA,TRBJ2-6,CASSKLTGTGANVLTF,TGTGCCAGCAGCAAGCTGACAGGAACTGGGGCCAACGTCCTGACTTTC
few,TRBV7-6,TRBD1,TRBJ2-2,CASSYRDRGDTGELFF,TGTGCCAGCAGCTATAGGGACAGGGGGGACACCGGGGAGCTGTTTTTT
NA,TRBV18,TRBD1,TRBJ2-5,CASSQGAETQYF,TGTGCCAGCTCACAGGGGGCCGAGACCCAGTACTTC
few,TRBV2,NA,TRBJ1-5,CASSERDGGQGQPQHF,TGTGCCAGCAGTGAACGGGATGGTGGCCAAGGTCAGCCCCAGCATTTT
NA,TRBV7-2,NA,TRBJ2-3,CASSRVHSGSSTDTQYF,TGTGCCAGCAGCCGGGTTCATAGCGGATCTAGCACAGATACGCAGTATTTT
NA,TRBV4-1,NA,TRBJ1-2,CASSQDRINYGYTF,TGCGCCAGCAGCCAAGACAGAATAAACTATGGCTACACCTTC
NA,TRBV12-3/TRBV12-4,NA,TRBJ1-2,CASRSGKYGYTF,TGTGCCAGCAGGTCAGGGAAATATGGCTACACCTTC
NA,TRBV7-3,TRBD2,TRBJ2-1,CASSQLAGNEQFF,TGTGCCAGCAGCCAACTAGCGGGGAATGAGCAGTTCTTC
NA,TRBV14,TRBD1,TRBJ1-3,CASSQPLGLTGTGDGNTIYF,TGTGCCAGCAGCCAACCCCTTGGCCTAACCGGGACAGGGGACGGAAACACCATATATTTT
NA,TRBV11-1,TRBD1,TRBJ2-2,CASSHRGPGELFF,TGTGCCAGCAGCCACAGGGGGCCCGGGGAGCTGTTTTTT
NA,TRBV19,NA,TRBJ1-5,CASGKGTFNQPQHF,TGTGCCAGCGGGAAGGGGACATTCAATCAGCCCCAGCATTTT
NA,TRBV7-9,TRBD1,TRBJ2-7,CASSHPGQSSYEQYF,TGTGCCAGCAGTCATCCGGGACAGAGCTCCTACGAGCAGTACTTC
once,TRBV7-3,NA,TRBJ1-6,CASQGENSPLHF,TGTGCCAGCCAAGGGGAAAATTCACCCCTCCACTTT
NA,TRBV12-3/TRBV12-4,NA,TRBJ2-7,CASGRHSSYEQYF,TGTGCCAGCGGTCGACACAGCTCCTACGAGCAGTACTTC
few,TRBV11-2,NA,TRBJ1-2,CASSLVSRGVSYTF,TGTGCCAGCAGCTTAGTGTCCAGGGGAGTTAGCTACACCTTC
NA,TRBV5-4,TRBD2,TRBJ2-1,CASSPTSGGANEQFF,TGTGCCAGCAGCCCAACTAGCGGGGGGGCAAATGAGCAGTTCTTC